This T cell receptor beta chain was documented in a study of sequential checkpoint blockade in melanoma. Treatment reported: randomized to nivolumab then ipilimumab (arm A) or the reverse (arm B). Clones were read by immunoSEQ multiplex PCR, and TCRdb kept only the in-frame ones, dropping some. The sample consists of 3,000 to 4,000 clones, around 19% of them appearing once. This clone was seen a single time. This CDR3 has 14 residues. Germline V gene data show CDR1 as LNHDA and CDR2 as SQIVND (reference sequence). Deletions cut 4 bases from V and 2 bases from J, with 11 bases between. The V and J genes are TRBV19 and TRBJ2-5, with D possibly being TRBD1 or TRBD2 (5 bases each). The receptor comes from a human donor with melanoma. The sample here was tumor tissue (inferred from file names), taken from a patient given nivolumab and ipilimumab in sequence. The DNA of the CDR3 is TGTGCCAGTAGTAGGGGAGCAGGGCAAGAGACCCAGTACTTC. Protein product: CASSRGAGQETQYF. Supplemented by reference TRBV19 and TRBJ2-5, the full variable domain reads DGGITQSPKYLFRKEGQNVTLSCEQNLNHDAMYWYRQDPGQGLRLIYYSQIVNDFQKGDIAEGYSVSREKKESFPLTVTSAQKNPTAFYLCASSRGAGQETQYFGPGTRLLVL.